The entry that follows covers one TCR beta chain sequence. The data were obtained in a study of blood T cell repertoires in COVID-19. Participants came from some 23 US areas, aged roughly 18 to 90 years. Clinical histories supplied by participants themselves formed the basis of cohort assignment. Per the study methods: By means of reference gene primer amplification, nucleated cell counts were estimated. Profiled with immunoSEQ multiplex PCR; TCRdb holds only in-frame clones, not every one. Clone size and V and J calls were adopted from that table, with D and trimming inferred from the DNA. The top ten clones hold roughly 2.9% of a sample with 250,000 or so clones, approximately 90% of them seen once. Sequencing was done on a sample of PBMCs or T cells enriched from blood (not recorded which). The TCR comes from a man aged 40-49 years who had been exposed to COVID-19.

This CDR3 reads CASSPLAQETQYF. As DNA, the CDR3 is TGCGCCAGCAGCCCGTTGGCCCAAGAGACCCAGTACTTC. The chain is built from TRBV4-1 and TRBJ2-5, with D unresolved. Germline loops: CDR1 MGHRA, CDR2 YSYEKL. Trimming removed 4 bases at V and 1 base at J, with 7 bases between. This CDR3 contains 13 residues.